This TCR beta chain stems from a study of PD-1 blockade in classical Hodgkin lymphoma. Whole-study context: A 3 mg/kg intravenous dose of nivolumab was received by patients every 2 weeks.

Whole-study findings and limits: Patients who responded completely had about the same baseline diversity as newly diagnosed patients. Reported findings placed baseline TCR diversity lower in newly diagnosed patients (compared with healthy donors). Later analyses included only patients treated at least 1 year post-ASCT.

As concerns this clone: Its antigen is currently unknown.

The CDR3 extends over 15 amino acids. J lost 5 bases, V lost 4 bases, and 6 bases had no gene match. Germline assignment: CDR1 SGHRS and CDR2 YFSETQ. Generated by immunoSEQ multiplex PCR, the TCRdb table keeps only in-frame clones and is missing some. The sample yields some 13,000 clones, around 92% seen once. All patients experienced relapse after autologous stem cell transplantation, and brentuximab vedotin exposure was variable. The chain recombines TRBV5-1 with TRBJ2-4; 10 bases align to TRBD1. The receptor comes from a human donor with classical Hodgkin lymphoma. Specimen: peripheral blood mononuclear cells (PBMCs), collected at baseline. CDR3 nucleotide sequence: TGCGCCAGCAGCGGGACAGGGGCCCCTCAAAACATTCAGTACTTC. This gives the protein CASSGTGAPQNIQYF.